This T cell receptor beta chain originates from a study of blood T cells in healthy people across ages. The study, taken as a whole, reports: Changes seen in expanded clonotypes were possibly confounded by donor CMV status left unknown.

Combining a sample-barcoded 5' primer with a J-beta primer mix, a second PCR ran for about 7 to 12 cycles. TCRdb re-derived calls from the 5' RACE reads in MiXCR, one entry per CDR3 protein. Here the sample spans about 1.8 million distinct CDR3 sequences, roughly 49% being singletons. Each sample yielded at least 6 million isolated PBMCs. Remarks on this clonotype: Its antigen is unidentified.

This receptor was identified in a woman between 35 and 50 years old in good health. Input material: blood.

The CDR3: CASSFTTSGGGGNIQYF. The CDR3 bases are TGTGCCAGCAGCTTCACTACTAGCGGGGGGGGAGGGAACATTCAGTACTTC. The genes are TRBV7-2 and TRBJ2-4; 13 bases align to TRBD2. After removal of 3 bases from V and 7 bases from J, the junction contained 9 bases not matched to a gene. CDR3 length: 17 amino acids. From germline, CDR1 is SGHTA and CDR2 FQGNSA. Full variable domain (remainder filled in from reference TRBV7-2 and TRBJ2-4): GAGVSQSPSNKVTEKGKDVELRCDPISGHTALYWYRQSLGQGLEFLIYFQGNSAPDKSGLPSDRFSAERTGGSVSTLTIQRTQQEDSAVYLCASSFTTSGGGGNIQYFGAGTRLSVL.